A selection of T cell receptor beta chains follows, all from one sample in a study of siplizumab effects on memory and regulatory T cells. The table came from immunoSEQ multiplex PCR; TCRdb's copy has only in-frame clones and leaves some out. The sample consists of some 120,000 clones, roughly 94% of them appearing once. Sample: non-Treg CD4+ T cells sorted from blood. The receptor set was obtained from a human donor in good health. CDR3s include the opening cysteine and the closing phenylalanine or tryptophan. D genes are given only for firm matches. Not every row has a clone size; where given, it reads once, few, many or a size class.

cdr3_nt: TGTGCCAGCACCTCCGGCCTAAACACCGGGGAGCTGTTTTTT
cdr3_aa: CASTSGLNTGELFF
d_call: NA
j_call: TRBJ2-2
v_call: TRBV5-6
clone_size: NA

cdr3_nt: TGTGCCAGCAGTCCGGGACAGGGTCCCTTCGCGCAGTATTTT
cdr3_aa: CASSPGQGPFAQYF
d_call: TRBD1
j_call: TRBJ2-3
v_call: TRBV6-4
clone_size: NA

cdr3_nt: TGCAGCGTTGCTCCCTTAGCAGAAAAATACGAGCAGTACTTC
cdr3_aa: CSVAPLAEKYEQYF
d_call: NA
j_call: TRBJ2-7
v_call: TRBV29-1
clone_size: NA

cdr3_nt: TGTGCCAGCATCCTTTGGAAGGGCCAGACCCAGTACTTC
cdr3_aa: CASILWKGQTQYF
d_call: NA
j_call: TRBJ2-5
v_call: TRBV5-6
clone_size: NA

cdr3_nt: TGCGCCAGCAGCTTACTAGCGGGAGGGCGTCAAGAGACCCAGTACTTC
cdr3_aa: CASSLLAGGRQETQYF
d_call: TRBD2
j_call: TRBJ2-5
v_call: TRBV5-1
clone_size: NA

cdr3_nt: TGCGCCAGCAGCTTGGGGACAGGGGACACCGGGGAGCTGTTTTTT
cdr3_aa: CASSLGTGDTGELFF
d_call: TRBD1
j_call: TRBJ2-2
v_call: TRBV5-1
clone_size: NA

cdr3_nt: TGTGCCAGCAACTATGGGACAGACTATAATTCACCCCTCCACTTT
cdr3_aa: CASNYGTDYNSPLHF
d_call: TRBD1
j_call: TRBJ1-6
v_call: TRBV6-6
clone_size: NA

cdr3_nt: TGTGCCAGTGAAATCCTGGGGAGGGATAGCAATCAGCCCCAGCATTTT
cdr3_aa: CASEILGRDSNQPQHF
d_call: NA
j_call: TRBJ1-5
v_call: TRBV19
clone_size: NA

cdr3_nt: TGTGCCAGCAGTTACTTAATAGCCATCTTC
cdr3_aa: CASSYLIAIF
d_call: NA
j_call: TRBJ1-2
v_call: TRBV6-6
clone_size: NA

cdr3_nt: TGTGCCAGCAGTGGGACAGGGGGCAGGGAGACCCAGTACTTC
cdr3_aa: CASSGTGGRETQYF
d_call: TRBD1
j_call: TRBJ2-5
v_call: TRBV2
clone_size: NA

cdr3_nt: TGTGCCAGCAGCTTATCGGCCGCTTCGGGGGGTCCCAATGAGCAGTTCTTC
cdr3_aa: CASSLSAASGGPNEQFF
d_call: TRBD2
j_call: TRBJ2-1
v_call: TRBV7-9
clone_size: NA

cdr3_nt: TGTGCCAGCAGCCCGGACAGTTTAGGGACCCAGTACTTC
cdr3_aa: CASSPDSLGTQYF
d_call: NA
j_call: TRBJ2-5
v_call: TRBV5-6
clone_size: NA

cdr3_nt: TGTGCCAGCAGTTTATTCCGGTTAGGTACAGGGGCTTGCAATCAGCCCCAGCATTTT
cdr3_aa: CASSLFRLGTGACNQPQHF
d_call: TRBD1
j_call: TRBJ1-5
v_call: TRBV27
clone_size: NA

cdr3_nt: TGCGCCAGCAGCCTAAACCGACTAGCGAGCACAGATACGCAGTATTTT
cdr3_aa: CASSLNRLASTDTQYF
d_call: TRBD2
j_call: TRBJ2-3
v_call: TRBV4-1
clone_size: NA

cdr3_nt: TGTGCCAGCAGTGGGTCTGGCCTGGGGGATGGCTACACCTTC
cdr3_aa: CASSGSGLGDGYTF
d_call: NA
j_call: TRBJ1-2
v_call: TRBV2
clone_size: NA

cdr3_nt: TGTGCCAGCAGCTCGCAAGAGACCCAGTACTTC
cdr3_aa: CASSSQETQYF
d_call: NA
j_call: TRBJ2-5
v_call: TRBV5-4
clone_size: NA

cdr3_nt: TGCGCCAGCAGTGAAGTACCAGGGGGCGCGTACGAGCAGTACTTC
cdr3_aa: CASSEVPGGAYEQYF
d_call: TRBD1
j_call: TRBJ2-7
v_call: TRBV10-2
clone_size: NA

cdr3_nt: TGTGCCAGCAGAAGGTCCTTAGATACGCAGTATTTT
cdr3_aa: CASRRSLDTQYF
d_call: NA
j_call: TRBJ2-3
v_call: TRBV6-6
clone_size: NA

cdr3_nt: TGCGCCAGCAGCTTTACCCCTGGACAGGTCTACGAGCAGTACTTC
cdr3_aa: CASSFTPGQVYEQYF
d_call: TRBD1
j_call: TRBJ2-7
v_call: TRBV5-1
clone_size: NA

cdr3_nt: TGTGCCAGCAGCTACAGCGCCGGGACAGCTTATGGCTACACCTTC
cdr3_aa: CASSYSAGTAYGYTF
d_call: TRBD1
j_call: TRBJ1-2
v_call: TRBV4-2
clone_size: NA

cdr3_nt: TGTGCCAGTAGTATCGACGGAAGCCTAGCCGGGTTGCCCCAGCATTTT
cdr3_aa: CASSIDGSLAGLPQHF
d_call: NA
j_call: TRBJ1-5
v_call: TRBV19
clone_size: NA

cdr3_nt: TGTGCCAGCAGCTTACCGGGAGGGAGCACCGGGGAGCTGTTTTTT
cdr3_aa: CASSLPGGSTGELFF
d_call: TRBD2
j_call: TRBJ2-2
v_call: TRBV7-8
clone_size: once

cdr3_nt: TGTGCCAGCAGTGAATACGGCTACGAGCAGTACTTC
cdr3_aa: CASSEYGYEQYF
d_call: NA
j_call: TRBJ2-7
v_call: TRBV6-1
clone_size: NA

cdr3_nt: TGTGCCAGCAGCTTAGGACCCCGGATCGGTCAGCCCCAGCATTTT
cdr3_aa: CASSLGPRIGQPQHF
d_call: NA
j_call: TRBJ1-5
v_call: TRBV5-8
clone_size: NA

cdr3_nt: TGTGCCAGCAGCGGAAAAGGGGGGAAAGAGACCCAGTACTTC
cdr3_aa: CASSGKGGKETQYF
d_call: NA
j_call: TRBJ2-5
v_call: TRBV2
clone_size: NA

cdr3_nt: TGTGCCAGTAGTATTAGCCCGACGGGGAATCAGCCCCAGCATTTT
cdr3_aa: CASSISPTGNQPQHF
d_call: NA
j_call: TRBJ1-5
v_call: TRBV19
clone_size: NA

cdr3_nt: TGTGCCAGTACCCCAGGGGTTTTGATCGAAAAACTGTTTTTT
cdr3_aa: CASTPGVLIEKLFF
d_call: NA
j_call: TRBJ1-4
v_call: TRBV19
clone_size: NA

cdr3_nt: TGCAGCGTTGAATCCCTTGGGTATGAGCAGTTCTTC
cdr3_aa: CSVESLGYEQFF
d_call: NA
j_call: TRBJ2-1
v_call: TRBV29-1
clone_size: NA

cdr3_nt: TGTGCCAGCAGCTTGCGGGAGAAACATGAGCAGTTCTTC
cdr3_aa: CASSLREKHEQFF
d_call: TRBD2
j_call: TRBJ2-1
v_call: TRBV7-3
clone_size: NA

cdr3_nt: TGTGCCAGCAGCTTAGGTGGCAGCCGAAATATGAACACTGAAGCTTTCTTT
cdr3_aa: CASSLGGSRNMNTEAFF
d_call: NA
j_call: TRBJ1-1
v_call: TRBV7-9
clone_size: NA

cdr3_nt: TGTGCCAGCAGCTTGGGACAGAATCAGCCCCAGCATTTT
cdr3_aa: CASSLGQNQPQHF
d_call: TRBD1
j_call: TRBJ1-5
v_call: TRBV7-6
clone_size: NA

cdr3_nt: TGCGCCAGCAGCTTGGGACTGATGGCGACTGGTAACGGGGAGCTGTTTTTT
cdr3_aa: CASSLGLMATGNGELFF
d_call: NA
j_call: TRBJ2-2
v_call: TRBV5-1
clone_size: NA

cdr3_nt: TGTGCCAGTAGCACCGGACTAGTCAGGGAGCAGTTCTTC
cdr3_aa: CASSTGLVREQFF
d_call: TRBD2
j_call: TRBJ2-1
v_call: TRBV19
clone_size: once

cdr3_nt: TGCGCCAGCAGCTTGGACAGGGGGCTTTCACCCCTCCACTTT
cdr3_aa: CASSLDRGLSPLHF
d_call: TRBD1
j_call: TRBJ1-6
v_call: TRBV5-1
clone_size: NA

cdr3_nt: TGTGCCACCCACCGGGACAGGGACTACAATGAGCAGTTCTTC
cdr3_aa: CATHRDRDYNEQFF
d_call: TRBD1
j_call: TRBJ2-1
v_call: TRBV7-9
clone_size: NA

cdr3_nt: TGCGCCAGCAGCCAAGATCCTCGGGAGACCCAGTACTTC
cdr3_aa: CASSQDPRETQYF
d_call: NA
j_call: TRBJ2-5
v_call: TRBV4-1
clone_size: NA

cdr3_nt: TGTGCCAGCTCACCCACAGGGGCTCCCACTGAAGCTTTCTTT
cdr3_aa: CASSPTGAPTEAFF
d_call: TRBD1
j_call: TRBJ1-1
v_call: TRBV18
clone_size: NA

cdr3_nt: TGTGCCACAAGACAGGGGGCTAATTCACCCCTCCACTTT
cdr3_aa: CATRQGANSPLHF
d_call: TRBD1
j_call: TRBJ1-6
v_call: TRBV5-6
clone_size: once

cdr3_nt: TGTGCCATCAGGGCTGGAGCGACGGAGACCCAGTACTTC
cdr3_aa: CAIRAGATETQYF
d_call: NA
j_call: TRBJ2-5
v_call: TRBV10-3
clone_size: NA

cdr3_nt: TGCGCCAGCAGCGAACAACAGGGGGCGGGTGGCTACACCTTC
cdr3_aa: CASSEQQGAGGYTF
d_call: TRBD1
j_call: TRBJ1-2
v_call: TRBV5-1
clone_size: NA

cdr3_nt: TGCGCCAGCAGCTTGGGGGTAGGGATCACAGGAGATACGCAGTATTTT
cdr3_aa: CASSLGVGITGDTQYF
d_call: NA
j_call: TRBJ2-3
v_call: TRBV5-1
clone_size: NA